The clone carrying this T cell receptor (beta chain) was seen many times. From the RT-PCR reads, TCRdb called clonotypes with MiXCR, one entry per CDR3 protein. The profile shows roughly 570,000 distinct CDR3 sequences, 12% to 15% of them singletons. V gave up 0 bases and J gave up 1 base, with 6 bases separating them. This CDR3 comprises 14 residues. Germline V gene lookup returns CDR1 KGHSH and CDR2 LQKENI. The data stem from a study of response to subunit inactivated influenza vaccine. The sequence was obtained from a man between 50 and 59 years old who received an inactivated influenza vaccine. Sequencing used PBMCs from blood, obtained roughly 12 days after vaccination. The chain recombines TRBV18 with TRBJ1-1; D remains unclear. In DNA, the CDR3 is TGTGCCAGCTCACCACCGCCAGGGAACACTGAAGCTTTCTTT. It is translated as CASSPPPGNTEAFF. Full variable domain (missing parts from reference TRBV18 and TRBJ1-1): NAGVMQNPRHLVRRRGQEARLRCSPMKGHSHVYWYRQLPEEGLKFMVYLQKENIIDESGMPKERFSAEFPKEGPSILRIQQVVRGDSAAYFCASSPPPGNTEAFFGQGTRLTVV.